A selection of T cell receptor beta chains follows, all from one sample in a study of blood T cells in healthy people across ages. TCRdb recomputed calls from the 5' RACE reads with MiXCR, one row per CDR3 protein. The table includes approximately 730,000 distinct CDR3 sequences, around half detected once. The source material was blood. These TCRs come from an elderly man in good health. Each CDR3 is given with its conserved first and last residue. Fields, in order: clone size, D gene, V gene, J gene, CDR3 protein, CDR3 DNA. A D gene is named only where the DNA matches it firmly. Clone size is shown for a subset of rows, as once, few, many or a class of expanded clone.

NA	NA	TRBV6-6	TRBJ2-1	CASSPGLENEQFF	TGTGCCAGCAGCCCGGGCCTCGAGAATGAGCAGTTCTTC
once	NA	TRBV5-8	TRBJ2-5	CASSSKSLPETQYF	TGTGCCAGCAGCTCGAAAAGCCTCCCAGAGACCCAGTACTTC
NA	NA	TRBV24-1	TRBJ2-1	CATSDGNVHEQFF	TGTGCCACCAGTGACGGTAACGTCCATGAGCAGTTCTTC
NA	TRBD1	TRBV7-8	TRBJ2-7	CASSPMGTGYEQYF	TGTGCCAGCAGCCCAATGGGGACAGGCTACGAGCAGTACTTC
few	NA	TRBV5-1	TRBJ2-5	CASKEGGGETQYF	TGCGCCAGCAAGGAGGGAGGAGGAGAGACCCAGTACTTC
NA	TRBD1	TRBV3-1	TRBJ2-5	CASSWTGGKETQYF	TGCGCCAGCAGCTGGACAGGTGGGAAAGAGACCCAGTACTTC
NA	TRBD1	TRBV9	TRBJ2-7	CASGPGAQGGSGEQYF	TGTGCCAGCGGCCCAGGTGCACAGGGGGGAAGTGGCGAGCAGTACTTC
NA	NA	TRBV2	TRBJ2-7	CASRISGGEQYF	TGTGCCAGCAGGATCTCAGGAGGGGAGCAGTACTTC
NA	TRBD2	TRBV20-1	TRBJ2-5	CSAERRGVETQYF	TGCAGTGCCGAGAGGCGGGGGGTAGAGACCCAGTACTTC
few	NA	TRBV21-1	TRBJ2-3	CASSKKAFDRVVSHRYAYF	TGTGCCAGCAGCAAAAAGGCATTCGACAGGGTAGTGAGTCACAGATACGCGTATTTT
NA	NA	TRBV7-9	TRBJ2-1	CASSPGGPHNEQFF	TGTGCCAGCAGTCCTGGGGGTCCTCACAATGAGCAGTTCTTC
few	TRBD1	TRBV12-3/TRBV12-4	TRBJ1-5	CASSLAGGTGVNQPQHF	TGTGCCAGCAGTTTAGCCGGGGGGACAGGGGTTAATCAGCCCCAGCATTTT
NA	TRBD2	TRBV3-1	TRBJ2-7	CASSLWTSAYEQYF	TGTGCCAGCAGCCTATGGACTAGCGCCTACGAGCAGTACTTC
NA	TRBD1	TRBV6-1	TRBJ2-3	CASSWDRGGGRYAYF	TGTGCCAGCAGTTGGGACAGGGGAGGGGGCAGATACGCGTATTTT
NA	NA	TRBV9	TRBJ1-1	CASSVLREGVTEAFF	TGTGCCAGTAGCGTTCTCAGGGAAGGAGTCACTGAAGCTTTCTTT
few	NA	TRBV28	TRBJ2-7	CASSSTGLGSYEQYF	TGTGCCAGCAGTTCCACGGGCTTGGGGTCCTACGAGCAGTACTTC
NA	NA	TRBV18	TRBJ2-7	CASSPPSYSYEQYF	TGTGCCAGCTCACCACCGTCATACTCCTACGAGCAGTACTTC
NA	NA	TRBV7-2	TRBJ1-6	CASSLGQFYNSPLHF	TGTGCCAGCAGCTTAGGGCAGTTCTATAATTCACCCCTCCACTTT
NA	NA	TRBV5-6	TRBJ2-3	CASSFMVAEPSTDTQYF	TGTGCCAGCAGCTTTATGGTCGCAGAACCTAGCACAGATACGCAGTATTTT
NA	NA	TRBV29-1	TRBJ2-1	CSVEDSVVDEQFF	TGCAGCGTTGAAGATTCAGTTGTCGATGAGCAGTTCTTC
NA	NA	TRBV6-1	TRBJ2-1	CASSEGGAGAWNEQFF	TGTGCCAGCAGTGAAGGGGGGGCAGGGGCATGGAATGAGCAGTTCTTC
few	TRBD1	TRBV20-1	TRBJ2-7	CSAGTGGLDEQYF	TGCAGTGCTGGGACAGGGGGCTTGGACGAGCAGTACTTC
NA	NA	TRBV7-3	TRBJ2-7	CASSLRRGHEQYF	TGTGCCAGCAGCTTACGCAGGGGCCACGAGCAGTACTTC
NA	NA	TRBV27	TRBJ1-1	CASSWAVNTEAFF	TGTGCCAGCAGTTGGGCGGTGAACACTGAAGCTTTCTTT
NA	NA	TRBV3-1	TRBJ2-1	CASSQAGVIGNEQFF	TGTGCCAGCAGCCAAGCGGGAGTGATCGGTAATGAGCAGTTCTTC
few	TRBD2	TRBV7-2	TRBJ2-1	CASSPLAGVGEQFF	TGTGCCAGCAGCCCCCTAGCGGGAGTAGGTGAGCAGTTCTTC
NA	NA	TRBV6-1	TRBJ1-2	CASRTRGNYGYTF	TGTGCCAGCAGGACTAGGGGGAACTATGGCTACACCTTC
few	TRBD1	TRBV9	TRBJ2-1	CASSPRDRVYNEQFF	TGTGCCAGCAGCCCCCGGGACAGGGTTTACAATGAGCAGTTCTTC
NA	NA	TRBV20-1	TRBJ2-1	CSARRNNEQFF	TGCAGTGCTCGACGGAACAATGAGCAGTTCTTC
NA	NA	TRBV20-1	TRBJ2-5	CSARDPASQEETQYF	TGCAGTGCTAGAGATCCCGCGAGTCAGGAAGAGACCCAGTACTTC
few	TRBD2	TRBV4-2	TRBJ2-2	CASSQDSGTGELFF	TGTGCCAGCAGCCAAGATAGCGGGACCGGGGAGCTGTTTTTT
few	TRBD2	TRBV6-2/TRBV6-3	TRBJ2-5	CASSARLAGVETQYF	TGTGCCAGCAGTGCCAGACTAGCGGGAGTGGAGACCCAGTACTTC
once	TRBD2	TRBV20-1	TRBJ2-3	CSARIAGDASDTQYF	TGCAGTGCTAGAATAGCGGGAGATGCGTCAGATACGCAGTATTTT
few	TRBD2	TRBV5-1	TRBJ2-3	CASSAGTSGRALPDTQYF	TGCGCCAGCAGCGCCGGGACTAGCGGGAGGGCCCTGCCAGATACGCAGTATTTT
NA	TRBD2	TRBV29-1	TRBJ2-1	CSVDFSGPYNEQFF	TGCAGCGTTGATTTTAGCGGGCCCTACAATGAGCAGTTCTTC
few	TRBD1	TRBV29-1	TRBJ2-5	CSASTGGGETQYF	TGCAGCGCTTCGACAGGGGGCGGGGAGACCCAGTACTTC
NA	NA	TRBV7-9	TRBJ2-7	CASSSPWGSYEQYF	TGTGCCAGCAGCTCGCCCTGGGGGTCCTACGAGCAGTACTTC
NA	TRBD2	TRBV6-6	TRBJ2-7	CASSQLTSGRTYEQYF	TGTGCCAGCAGTCAACTTACTAGCGGGAGGACCTACGAGCAGTACTTC
NA	TRBD2	TRBV3-1	TRBJ2-1	CASSLGRAGGRRNEQFF	TGTGCCAGCAGCCTGGGACGAGCGGGAGGGCGTCGAAATGAGCAGTTCTTC